The entry below gives a single T cell receptor beta chain sequence along with its context. Since a much larger clone is just one base distant, this may be a read error. Germline V gene sequence: CDR1 DFQATT, CDR2 SNEGSKA (reference sequence). This CDR3 has 12 amino acids. Trimming pared 6 bases from V and 10 bases from J, leaving 16 bases between. The entry originates in a study of blood T cells in healthy people across ages. Each donor gave 9.5 to 10 milliliters of peripheral blood. Sample-barcoded 5' priming and a J-beta primer mix drove a second PCR of roughly 7 to 11 cycles. TCRdb called the 5' RACE reads again in MiXCR, with one record for every CDR3 protein. The repertoire holds approximately 810,000 distinct CDR3 sequences, with roughly 34% as singletons.

This TCR was recovered from a man between 18 and 35 years old in good health. The chain carries TRBV20-1 and TRBJ2-1, with D unclear. The sample consisted of blood. The DNA of the CDR3 is TGCAGTGCAAACAGAGCCCAGTACGAGCAGTTCTTC. Translating gives CSANRAQYEQFF.